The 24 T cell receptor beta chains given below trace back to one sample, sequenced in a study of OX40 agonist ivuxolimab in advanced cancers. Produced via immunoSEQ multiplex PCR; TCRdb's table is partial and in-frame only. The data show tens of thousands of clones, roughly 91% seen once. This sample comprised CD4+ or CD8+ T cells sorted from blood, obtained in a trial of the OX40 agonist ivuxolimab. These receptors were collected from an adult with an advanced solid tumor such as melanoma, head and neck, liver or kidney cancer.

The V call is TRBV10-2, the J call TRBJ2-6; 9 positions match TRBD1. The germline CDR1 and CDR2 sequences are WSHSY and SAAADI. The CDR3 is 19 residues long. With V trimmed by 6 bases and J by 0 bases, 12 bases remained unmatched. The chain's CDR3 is CASRPQGAGYLSGANVLTF. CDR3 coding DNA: TGCGCCAGCAGGCCACAGGGGGCGGGATACCTCTCTGGGGCCAACGTCCTGACTTTC.

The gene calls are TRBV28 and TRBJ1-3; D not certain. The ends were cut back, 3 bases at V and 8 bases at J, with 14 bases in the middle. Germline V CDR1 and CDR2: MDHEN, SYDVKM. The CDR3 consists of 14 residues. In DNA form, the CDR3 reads TGTGCCAGCAGTTTCCGGGAAAAGAGGGACACCATATATTTT. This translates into CASSFREKRDTIYF.

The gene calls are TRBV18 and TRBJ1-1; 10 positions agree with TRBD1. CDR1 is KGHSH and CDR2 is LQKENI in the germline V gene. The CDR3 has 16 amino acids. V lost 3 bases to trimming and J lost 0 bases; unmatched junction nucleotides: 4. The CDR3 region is CASSPPGQGMNTEAFF. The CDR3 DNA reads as TGTGCCAGCTCACCCCCGGGACAGGGGATGAACACTGAAGCTTTCTTT.

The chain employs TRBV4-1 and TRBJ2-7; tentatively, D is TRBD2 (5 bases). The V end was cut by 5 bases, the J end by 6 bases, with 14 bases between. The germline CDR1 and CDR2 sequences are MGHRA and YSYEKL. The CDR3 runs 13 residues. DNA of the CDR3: TGCGCCAGCAGCGAGGGCTCCTCAGGCGAGCAGTACTTC. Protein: CASSEGSSGEQYF.

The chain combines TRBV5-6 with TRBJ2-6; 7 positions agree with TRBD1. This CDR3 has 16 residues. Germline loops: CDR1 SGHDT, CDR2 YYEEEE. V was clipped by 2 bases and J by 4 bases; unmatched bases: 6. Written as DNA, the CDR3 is TGTGCCAGCAGCTTAAAGGGGGCGCAGGGGGCCAACGTCCTGACTTTC. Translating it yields CASSLKGAQGANVLTF. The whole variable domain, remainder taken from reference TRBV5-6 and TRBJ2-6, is DAGVTQSPTHLIKTRGQQVTLRCSPKSGHDTVSWYQQALGQGPQFIFQYYEEEERQRGNFPDRFSGHQFPNYSSELNVNALLLGDSALYLCASSLKGAQGANVLTFGAGSRLTVL.

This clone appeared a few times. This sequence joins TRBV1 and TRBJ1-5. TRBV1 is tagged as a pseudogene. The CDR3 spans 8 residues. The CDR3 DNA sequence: TGCACCAGCAGCCAAGAGCATTTT. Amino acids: CTSSQEHF.

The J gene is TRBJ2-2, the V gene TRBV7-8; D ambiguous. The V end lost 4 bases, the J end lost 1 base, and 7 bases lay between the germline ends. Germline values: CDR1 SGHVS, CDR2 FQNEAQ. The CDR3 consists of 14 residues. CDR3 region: CASSWQRNTGELFF. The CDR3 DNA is TGTGCCAGCAGCTGGCAGCGGAACACCGGGGAGCTGTTTTTT.

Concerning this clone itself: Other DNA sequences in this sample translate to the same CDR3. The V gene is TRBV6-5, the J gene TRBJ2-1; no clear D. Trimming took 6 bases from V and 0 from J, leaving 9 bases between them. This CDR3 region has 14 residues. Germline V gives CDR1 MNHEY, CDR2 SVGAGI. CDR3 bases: TGTGCCAGCAGGCGGACGGTCTCCTACAATGAGCAGTTCTTC. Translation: CASRRTVSYNEQFF.

The CDR3: CASSSQGIPNTGELFF. CDR3 sequence (DNA): TGTGCCAGCTCATCACAGGGTATCCCGAACACCGGGGAGCTGTTTTTT. V usage is TRBV18 and J usage is TRBJ2-2, with D possibly TRBD1 on 6 matching bases. The V and J ends lost 5 bases and 0 bases respectively, with 13 bases between them. CDR1 is KGHSH and CDR2 is LQKENI in the germline V gene. The CDR3 totals 16 residues. The complete variable domain, with remaining parts taken from reference TRBV18 and TRBJ2-2, reads NAGVMQNPRHLVRRRGQEARLRCSPMKGHSHVYWYRQLPEEGLKFMVYLQKENIIDESGMPKERFSAEFPKEGPSILRIQQVVRGDSAAYFCASSSQGIPNTGELFFGEGSRLTVL.

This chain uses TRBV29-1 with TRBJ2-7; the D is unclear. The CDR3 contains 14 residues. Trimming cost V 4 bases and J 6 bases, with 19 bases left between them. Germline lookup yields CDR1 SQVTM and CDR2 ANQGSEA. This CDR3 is CSVVTHDSLREQYF. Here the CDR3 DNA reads TGCAGCGTTGTAACGCACGATAGTCTACGCGAGCAGTACTTC.

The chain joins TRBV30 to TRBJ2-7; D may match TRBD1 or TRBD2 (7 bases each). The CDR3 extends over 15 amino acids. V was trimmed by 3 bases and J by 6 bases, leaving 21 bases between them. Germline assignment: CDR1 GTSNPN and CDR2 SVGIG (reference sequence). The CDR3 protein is CAWSRGGGALLEQYF. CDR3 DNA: TGTGCCTGGAGCAGGGGGGGAGGGGCGTTACTCGAGCAGTACTTC.

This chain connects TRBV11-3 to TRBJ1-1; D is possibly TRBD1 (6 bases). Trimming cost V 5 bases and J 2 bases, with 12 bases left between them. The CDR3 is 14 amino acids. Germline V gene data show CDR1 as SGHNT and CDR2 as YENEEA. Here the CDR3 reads CASSQQGSNTEAFF. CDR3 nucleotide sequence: TGTGCCAGCAGCCAGCAGGGGTCCAACACTGAAGCTTTCTTT.

Here the CDR3 DNA reads TGTGCCAGCAGCCTGGGGCCGGTGACTGAAGCTTTCTTT. This sequence encodes CASSLGPVTEAFF. This chain connects TRBV7-8 to TRBJ1-1, with D possibly matching TRBD1 (5 bases). The CDR3 is 13 residues long. Trimming cost V 5 bases and J 5 bases, with 12 bases left between them. Germline lookup yields CDR1 SGHVS and CDR2 FQNEAQ.

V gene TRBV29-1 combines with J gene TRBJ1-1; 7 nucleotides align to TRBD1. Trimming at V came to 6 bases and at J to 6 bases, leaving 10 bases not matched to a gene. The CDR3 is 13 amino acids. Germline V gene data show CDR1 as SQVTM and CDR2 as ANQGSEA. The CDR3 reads CSVGTDREAEAFF. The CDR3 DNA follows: TGCAGCGTAGGGACAGACAGGGAAGCTGAAGCTTTCTTT.

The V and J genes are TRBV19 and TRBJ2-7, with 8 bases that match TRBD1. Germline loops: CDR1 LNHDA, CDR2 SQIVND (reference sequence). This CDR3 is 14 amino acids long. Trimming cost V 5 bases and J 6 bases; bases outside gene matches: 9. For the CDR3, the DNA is TGTGCCAGTAGTGTTACAGACAGGGGTACCGAGCAGTACTTC. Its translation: CASSVTDRGTEQYF. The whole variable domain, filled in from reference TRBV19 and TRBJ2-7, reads DGGITQSPKYLFRKEGQNVTLSCEQNLNHDAMYWYRQDPGQGLRLIYYSQIVNDFQKGDIAEGYSVSREKKESFPLTVTSAQKNPTAFYLCASSVTDRGTEQYFGPGTRLTVT.

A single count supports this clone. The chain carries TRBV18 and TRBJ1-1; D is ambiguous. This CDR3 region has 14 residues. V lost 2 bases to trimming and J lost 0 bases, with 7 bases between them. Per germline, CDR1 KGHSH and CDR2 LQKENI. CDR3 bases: TGTGCCAGCTCACCAAGGGCTATGAACACTGAAGCTTTCTTT. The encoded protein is CASSPRAMNTEAFF.

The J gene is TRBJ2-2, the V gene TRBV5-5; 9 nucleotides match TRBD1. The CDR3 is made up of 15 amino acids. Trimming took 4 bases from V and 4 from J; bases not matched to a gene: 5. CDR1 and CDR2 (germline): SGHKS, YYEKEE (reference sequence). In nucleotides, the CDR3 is TGTGCCAGCAGCAGGGGACAGGGAGGCACCGGGGAGCTGTTTTTT. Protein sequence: CASSRGQGGTGELFF.

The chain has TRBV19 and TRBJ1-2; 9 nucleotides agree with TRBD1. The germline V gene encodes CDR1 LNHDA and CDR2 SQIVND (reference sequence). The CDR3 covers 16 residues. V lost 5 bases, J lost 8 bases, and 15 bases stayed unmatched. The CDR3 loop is CASSLRTGDQAGGYTF. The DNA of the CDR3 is TGTGCCAGTAGTCTCCGGACAGGGGACCAGGCTGGCGGCTACACCTTC.

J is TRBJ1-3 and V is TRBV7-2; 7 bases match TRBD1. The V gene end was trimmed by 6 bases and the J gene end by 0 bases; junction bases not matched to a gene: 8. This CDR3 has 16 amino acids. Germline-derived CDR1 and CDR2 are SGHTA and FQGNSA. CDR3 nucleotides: TGTGCCAGCAGTTCCGGGACAGCCTACTCTGGAAACACCATATATTTT. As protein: CASSSGTAYSGNTIYF.

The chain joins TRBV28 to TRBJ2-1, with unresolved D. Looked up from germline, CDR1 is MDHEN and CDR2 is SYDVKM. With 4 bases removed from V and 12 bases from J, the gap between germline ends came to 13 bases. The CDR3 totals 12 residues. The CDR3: CASSSQVPGQFF. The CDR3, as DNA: TGTGCCAGCAGTTCCCAGGTTCCAGGGCAGTTCTTC.

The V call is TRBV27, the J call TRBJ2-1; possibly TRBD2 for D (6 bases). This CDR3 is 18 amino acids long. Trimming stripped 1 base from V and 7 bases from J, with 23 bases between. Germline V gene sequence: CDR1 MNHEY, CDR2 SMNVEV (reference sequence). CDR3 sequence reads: CASSLWGRGMGVENEQFF. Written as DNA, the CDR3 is TGTGCCAGCAGTTTATGGGGACGGGGGATGGGGGTTGAGAATGAGCAGTTCTTC.

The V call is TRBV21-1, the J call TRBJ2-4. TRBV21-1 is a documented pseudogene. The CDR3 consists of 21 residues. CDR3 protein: CASSSGAGPLMPRGAKNIQYF. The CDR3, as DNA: TGTGCCAGCAGCTCTGGGGCGGGTCCCCTCATGCCTCGCGGCGCCAAAAACATTCAGTACTTC.

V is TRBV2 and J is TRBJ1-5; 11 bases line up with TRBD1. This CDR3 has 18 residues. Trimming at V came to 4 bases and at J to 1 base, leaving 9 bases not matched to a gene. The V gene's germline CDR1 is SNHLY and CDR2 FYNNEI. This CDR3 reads CASSAGTGGLGSNQPQHF. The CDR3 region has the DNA TGTGCCAGCAGTGCCGGGACAGGGGGATTAGGGAGCAATCAGCCCCAGCATTTT. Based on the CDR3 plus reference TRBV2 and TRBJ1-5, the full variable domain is EPEVTQTPSHQVTQMGQEVILRCVPISNHLYFYWYRQILGQKVEFLVSFYNNEISEKSEIFDDQFSVERPDGSNFTLKIRSTKLEDSAMYFCASSAGTGGLGSNQPQHFGDGTRLSIL.

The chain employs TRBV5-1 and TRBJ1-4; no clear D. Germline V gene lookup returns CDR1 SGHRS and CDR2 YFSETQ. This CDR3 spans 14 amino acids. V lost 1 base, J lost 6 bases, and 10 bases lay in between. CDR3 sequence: CASSLFLGYEKLFF. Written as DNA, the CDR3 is TGCGCCAGCAGCTTGTTTCTGGGCTATGAAAAACTGTTTTTT.